The rows below give T cell receptor beta chains drawn from one sample of a study of blood T cell repertoires in COVID-19. Using immunoSEQ multiplex PCR, the repertoire was profiled, and TCRdb retains in-frame clones only, with some absent. This sample has roughly 32,000 clones, with just over 85% found just once. The sequencing input was peripheral blood. The receptor set was obtained from a human donor in a cohort sampled during active COVID-19. CDR3s include the opening cysteine and the closing phenylalanine or tryptophan. A D gene is named only where the DNA matches it firmly. Rows may omit the clone size; those that give it use once, few, many or a size class.

J: TRBJ2-7
size: once
length: 13
D: TRBD2
V: TRBV11-2
DNA: TGTGCCAGCAGCAAATCGCGGGGGATCGAGCAGTACTTC
CDR3: CASSKSRGIEQYF

J: TRBJ2-7
size: -
length: 15
D: -
V: TRBV5-1
DNA: TGCGCCAGCAGCTCCACGCAGGGGGGATCGGACGAGCAGTACTTC
CDR3: CASSSTQGGSDEQYF

J: TRBJ2-5
size: -
length: 19
D: -
V: TRBV27
DNA: TGTGCCAGCAGGGGGGCCGGGGGGCGCAAGAAAGTGCTCGAAGAGACCCAGTACTTC
CDR3: CASRGAGGRKKVLEETQYF

J: TRBJ2-5
size: few
length: 15
D: TRBD1
V: TRBV7-2
DNA: TGTGCCAGCAGCATCACCGGGACAGCCCAAGAGACCCAGTACTTC
CDR3: CASSITGTAQETQYF

J: TRBJ2-3
size: -
length: 15
D: -
V: TRBV21-1
DNA: TGTGCCAGCAGCAAGGGACAGGGGGCCGGCGATACGCAGTATTTT
CDR3: CASSKGQGAGDTQYF

J: TRBJ2-3
size: -
length: 16
D: -
V: TRBV5-6
DNA: TGTGCCAGCAGCTCCCTAGCCCGACCTAGCACAGATACGCAGTATTTT
CDR3: CASSSLARPSTDTQYF

J: TRBJ1-1
size: -
length: 18
D: -
V: TRBV7-9
DNA: TGTGCCAGCAGCGGAAGATATCAGGGCCCGGTATACAACACTGAAGCTTTCTTT
CDR3: CASSGRYQGPVYNTEAFF

J: TRBJ1-1
size: -
length: 14
D: -
V: TRBV5-4
DNA: TGTGCCAGCAGCTTGGCCGGGGAGAACACTGAAGCTTTCTTT
CDR3: CASSLAGENTEAFF

J: TRBJ1-6
size: -
length: 18
D: -
V: TRBV7-8
DNA: TGTGCCAGCAGCTTATCCCGGACGGGACTAGATAGGAATTCACCCCTCCACTTT
CDR3: CASSLSRTGLDRNSPLHF

J: TRBJ1-2
size: few
length: 14
D: TRBD1
V: TRBV3-1/TRBV3-2
DNA: TGTGCCAGCAGCCAAGGGGCCAGGGGGCTTGGCTACACCTTC
CDR3: CASSQGARGLGYTF

J: TRBJ1-2
size: -
length: 16
D: TRBD1
V: TRBV5-6
DNA: TGTGCCAGCAGCCTACCTAGGACAGGGGTTGGGTATGGCTACACCTTC
CDR3: CASSLPRTGVGYGYTF

J: TRBJ1-2
size: -
length: 14
D: TRBD1
V: TRBV6-5
DNA: TGTGCCAGCAGCCCGGGACAGGCCAGATATGGCTACACCTTC
CDR3: CASSPGQARYGYTF

J: TRBJ2-5
size: -
length: 12
D: TRBD1
V: TRBV29-1
DNA: TGCAGCGTTGTTAGGACAGGCGAGACCCAGTACTTC
CDR3: CSVVRTGETQYF

J: TRBJ2-2
size: -
length: 15
D: -
V: TRBV5-1
DNA: TGCGCCAGCAGCTTGGACCTCGGGGGAGCCGGGGAGCTGTTTTTT
CDR3: CASSLDLGGAGELFF

J: TRBJ2-6
size: -
length: 16
D: -
V: TRBV4-1
DNA: TGCGCCAGCAGCCAAGCAAGGAGCTCTGGGGCCAACGTCCTGACTTTC
CDR3: CASSQARSSGANVLTF

J: TRBJ1-1
size: -
length: 15
D: -
V: TRBV5-1
DNA: TGCGCCAGCAGCTTGGCCTATAGGGAGTACACTGAAGCTTTCTTT
CDR3: CASSLAYREYTEAFF

J: TRBJ2-1
size: -
length: 16
D: TRBD2
V: TRBV5-1
DNA: TGCGCCAGCAGCTTAGCGGGACTAGCGGGGGGAAATGAGCAGTTCTTC
CDR3: CASSLAGLAGGNEQFF

J: TRBJ2-3
size: -
length: 15
D: TRBD2
V: TRBV7-9
DNA: TGTGCCAGCAGCTTAAGCGGGGGGGCCACAGATACGCAGTATTTT
CDR3: CASSLSGGATDTQYF

J: TRBJ2-3
size: -
length: 15
D: -
V: TRBV4-1
DNA: TGCGCCAGCAGCCAAGATTGGCGGGGCCGAGATACGCAGTATTTT
CDR3: CASSQDWRGRDTQYF

J: TRBJ1-5
size: -
length: 12
D: TRBD1
V: TRBV29-1
DNA: TGCAGCGGTCGACAGGGTGGGCAGCCCCAGCATTTT
CDR3: CSGRQGGQPQHF

J: TRBJ2-1
size: few
length: 13
D: TRBD1
V: TRBV5-1
DNA: TGCGCCAGCAGCCTTGACAGGGGTTTTGAGCAGTTCTTC
CDR3: CASSLDRGFEQFF

J: TRBJ1-2
size: -
length: 15
D: TRBD1
V: TRBV5-1
DNA: TGCGCCAGCAGCCCTCCGGGACAGGGGGGCTATGGCTACACCTTC
CDR3: CASSPPGQGGYGYTF

J: TRBJ2-1
size: -
length: 15
D: TRBD1
V: TRBV5-1
DNA: TGCGCCAGCAGCTTGGAGGGGGCAGCTCCGGATGAGCAGTTCTTC
CDR3: CASSLEGAAPDEQFF

J: TRBJ2-2
size: once
length: 15
D: TRBD2
V: TRBV30
DNA: TGTGCCTGGAGTGTCGGTCTAGCGGGTACCGGGGAGCTGTTTTTT
CDR3: CAWSVGLAGTGELFF

J: TRBJ2-3
size: -
length: 12
D: -
V: TRBV10-1
DNA: TGCGCCAGCACGGACCAGGGAAATACGCAGTATTTT
CDR3: CASTDQGNTQYF

J: TRBJ2-3
size: -
length: 13
D: TRBD2
V: TRBV29-1
DNA: TGCAGCGCGGGGACTAGCGGGGCAGATACGCAGTATTTT
CDR3: CSAGTSGADTQYF

J: TRBJ2-1
size: -
length: 15
D: -
V: TRBV6-5
DNA: TGTGCCAGCAGCTACGGAAGCCGGGGAAACAATGAGCAGTTCTTC
CDR3: CASSYGSRGNNEQFF

J: TRBJ1-1
size: -
length: 13
D: -
V: TRBV7-9
DNA: TGTGCCAGCAGCTTATCTCTGAACACTGAAGCTTTCTTT
CDR3: CASSLSLNTEAFF

J: TRBJ1-2
size: -
length: 15
D: TRBD1
V: TRBV3-1/TRBV3-2
DNA: TGTGCCAGCAGCCAAGAAGCGACAGGGTTATTAGGCTACACCTTC
CDR3: CASSQEATGLLGYTF

J: TRBJ2-5
size: once
length: 12
D: -
V: TRBV19
DNA: TGTGCCAGTAGTCCCTCTAGGGAGACCCAGTACTTC
CDR3: CASSPSRETQYF

J: TRBJ2-5
size: -
length: 14
D: -
V: TRBV7-8
DNA: TGTGCCAGCAGCCCCGCCCGGGGGTCCGAGACCCAGTACTTC
CDR3: CASSPARGSETQYF

J: TRBJ1-1
size: once
length: 15
D: -
V: TRBV6-2/TRBV6-3
DNA: TGTGCCAGCAGTTCCTACAGCGGGGGAAGGACTGAAGCTTTCTTT
CDR3: CASSSYSGGRTEAFF

J: TRBJ1-2
size: -
length: 14
D: TRBD1
V: TRBV5-1
DNA: TGCGCCAGCAGCCTAGACAGGGGGCGCGATGGCTACACCTTC
CDR3: CASSLDRGRDGYTF

J: TRBJ2-7
size: -
length: 15
D: -
V: TRBV9
DNA: TGTGCCAGCAGCGTAGGGGGTAGCGGAAGGGAGGAGCAGTACTTC
CDR3: CASSVGGSGREEQYF

J: TRBJ2-3
size: -
length: 13
D: -
V: TRBV10-2
DNA: TGCGCCAGCAGTGTGAACTCCAGGGATACGCAGTATTTT
CDR3: CASSVNSRDTQYF